Below are 15 T cell receptor beta chains sequenced from a single sample in a study of spatial heterogeneity in lung cancer. Time point indicated: sample taken at primary tumor resection. Whole RNA obtained from tumor, nontumor lung or frozen PBMC underwent sequencing without sorting. One entry per CDR3 protein, called by TCRdb with MiXCR from the 5' RACE reads. The sample shows roughly 11,000 distinct CDR3 sequences, approximately 15% of them seen only once. Sample: PBMCs, taken at surgery. The receptors stem from a male donor with early-stage non-small cell lung cancer.

This clonotype was seen only a few times. The V gene is TRBV6-1, the J gene TRBJ1-5; D may be TRBD1 (5 bases). V was trimmed by 5 bases and J by 1 base, leaving 12 bases between them. This CDR3 is 15 amino acids long. CDR1 and CDR2 (germline): MNHNS, SASEGT. The CDR3 DNA sequence: TGTGCCAGCAGTCCGACAGAGAGAAGCAATCAGCCCCAGCATTTT. The encoded protein is CASSPTERSNQPQHF.

This clonotype has a count of ten or more. The chain links TRBV28 to TRBJ1-1; 9 bases line up with TRBD1. With 6 bases clipped from V and 1 base from J, the junction kept 6 bases outside the gene matches. The CDR3 length is 15 residues. Germline V gives CDR1 MDHEN, CDR2 SYDVKM. The CDR3 DNA sequence: TGTGCCAGCAGGACGGCGGACAGGGGGAACACTGAAGCTTTCTTT. Amino acids: CASRTADRGNTEAFF.

This clonotype appeared a few times. The chain couples TRBV27 to TRBJ1-5; D gene ambiguous. The CDR3 covers 14 residues. The ends were cut back, 1 base at V and 4 bases at J, with 8 bases in the middle. Per germline, CDR1 MNHEY and CDR2 SMNVEV (reference sequence). As DNA, the CDR3 is TGTGCCAGCAGTTTATTAGCCACAAATCAGCCCCAGCATTTT. Translating it yields CASSLLATNQPQHF.

In this sample, this clonotype turned up a few times. The rearrangement links TRBV28 to TRBJ1-1; no definite D call. V lost 6 bases and J lost 4, with 12 bases in between. The CDR3 has 13 amino acids. Germline CDR1 MDHEN, CDR2 SYDVKM. CDR3 nucleotide sequence: TGTGCCAGCAGCCCCCCGGGCCGCACTGAAGCTTTCTTT. This sequence encodes CASSPPGRTEAFF.

This clonotype was seen repeatedly, ten times or more. The V call is TRBV7-2, the J call TRBJ2-3; D is unclear. CDR3 length equals 14 residues. The V and J ends lost 3 bases and 1 base respectively, with 8 bases between them. The germline gives CDR1 SGHTA, CDR2 FQGNSA. CDR3 amino acids: CASSFSQGTDTQYF. As DNA, the CDR3 is TGTGCCAGCAGCTTCAGCCAGGGCACAGATACGCAGTATTTT.

This clonotype is medium-sized within its sample. The chain joins TRBV7-6 to TRBJ2-3, with a tentative D call TRBD2 (6 bases). Germline-derived CDR1 and CDR2 are SGHVS and FNYEAQ. The CDR3 consists of 13 residues. Trimming cost V 5 bases and J 14 bases, with 20 bases left between them. CDR3 region: CASSQTSTSSLYF. In nucleotides, the CDR3 is TGTGCCAGCAGCCAAACTTCTACTAGCAGTCTGTATTTT.

This clonotype was detected a few times. V usage is TRBV6-1 and J usage is TRBJ2-7; no firm D call. V was pared by 6 bases and J by 1 base, with 13 bases between. The CDR3 has 14 residues. Germline V gives CDR1 MNHNS, CDR2 SASEGT. In DNA, the CDR3 is TGTGCCAGCAGGCCCACCGGCAGGTCCTACGAGCAGTACTTC. It specifies CASRPTGRSYEQYF.

This clonotype appeared many times. The chain has TRBV5-1 and TRBJ2-2; no reliable D call. This CDR3 region has 15 residues. Trimming shortened V by 3 bases and J by 1 base, and 10 bases separated the two germline ends. Germline V gene data show CDR1 as SGHRS and CDR2 as YFSETQ. This CDR3 reads CASSSSIMNTGELFF. The CDR3 nucleotides are TGCGCCAGCAGCTCGTCAATAATGAACACCGGGGAGCTGTTTTTT.

In this sample, this clonotype turned up a few times. The chain employs TRBV28 and TRBJ2-1, with D hard to call. Trimming stripped 3 bases from V and 4 bases from J, with 10 bases between. CDR1 MDHEN and CDR2 SYDVKM come from the germline V gene. The CDR3 runs to 14 residues. For the CDR3, the DNA is TGTGCCAGCAGTTTGGAGACGCTATACAATGAGCAGTTCTTC. It codes for CASSLETLYNEQFF.

This chain links TRBV10-1 with TRBJ2-7; D not certain. CDR3 length: 13 residues. The V end was cut by 3 bases, the J end by 6 bases, with 12 bases between. From germline, CDR1 is WNHNN and CDR2 SYGVQD (reference sequence). The CDR3 spells CASSESYRAEQYF. CDR3 DNA sequence: TGCGCCAGCAGTGAATCATACCGGGCCGAGCAGTACTTC.

This clonotype was observed a handful of times. The rearrangement uses TRBV5-1 and TRBJ2-5; weak D call: TRBD1 (5 bases). The CDR3 is 15 amino acids. Trimming pared 1 base from V and 3 bases from J, leaving 13 bases between. CDR1 and CDR2 (germline): SGHRS, YFSETQ. As DNA, the CDR3 is TGCGCCAGCAGCTTGACGGGCAGGGTAGAAGAGACCCAGTACTTC. Residues: CASSLTGRVEETQYF.

In this sample, this clonotype turned up once. The junction differs from germline at one of its ends, possibly a read error. The chain combines TRBV11-2 with TRBJ2-1; TRBD2 might be the D (6 bases). The CDR3 has 12 amino acids. Germline lookup yields CDR1 SGHAT and CDR2 FQNNGV. In DNA, the CDR3 is TGTGTCAGCAGCGGGCCGCTTTTTGAGCAGTTCTTC. Translation gives CVSSGPLFEQFF.

J is TRBJ1-1 and V is TRBV7-6, with D unresolved. The CDR3 consists of 14 residues. Deletions cut 5 bases from V and 3 bases from J, with 13 bases between. The germline V gene encodes CDR1 SGHVS and CDR2 FNYEAQ. In DNA form, the CDR3 reads TGTGCCAGCAGCACTCGGACCGGGGACACTGAAGCTTTCTTT. The encoded protein is CASSTRTGDTEAFF.

This chain joins TRBV2 and TRBJ2-1; 7 bases agree with TRBD1. Looked up from germline, CDR1 is SNHLY and CDR2 is FYNNEI. V was pared by 10 bases and J by 0 bases, with 6 bases of the junction left unmatched. The CDR3 extends over 14 amino acids. CDR3 sequence reads: CANRGVSSYNEQFF. Written as DNA, the CDR3 is TGTGCCAACAGGGGCGTTAGCTCCTACAATGAGCAGTTCTTC.

This clonotype was seen more than once but under ten times. The genes are TRBV5-1 and TRBJ2-1; D may be TRBD1 or TRBD2 (5 bases each). V was pared by 4 bases and J by 8 bases, with 19 bases between. The CDR3 consists of 15 residues. CDR1 and CDR2 from the germline V gene are SGHRS and YFSETQ. The CDR3 reads CASSQNGAGVHEQFF. DNA of the CDR3: TGCGCCAGCAGCCAAAACGGGGCTGGGGTCCATGAGCAGTTCTTC.